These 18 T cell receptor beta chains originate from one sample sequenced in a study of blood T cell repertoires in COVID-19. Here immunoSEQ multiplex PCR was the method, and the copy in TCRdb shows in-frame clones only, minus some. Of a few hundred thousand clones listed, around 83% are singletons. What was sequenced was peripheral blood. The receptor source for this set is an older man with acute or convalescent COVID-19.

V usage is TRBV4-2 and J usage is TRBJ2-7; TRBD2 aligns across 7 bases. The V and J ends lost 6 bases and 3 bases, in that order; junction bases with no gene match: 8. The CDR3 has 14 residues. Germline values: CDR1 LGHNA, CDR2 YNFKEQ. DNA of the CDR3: TGTGCCAGCAGTCAGAGAGTAGCGGGCTACGAGCAGTACTTC. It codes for CASSQRVAGYEQYF.

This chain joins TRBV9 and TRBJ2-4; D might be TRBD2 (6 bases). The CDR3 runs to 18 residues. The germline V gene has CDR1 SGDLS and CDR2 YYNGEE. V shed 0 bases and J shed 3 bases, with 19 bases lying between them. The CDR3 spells CASSVASVAVLDKNIQYF. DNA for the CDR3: TGTGCCAGCAGCGTAGCTTCGGTAGCGGTGCTGGACAAAAACATTCAGTACTTC.

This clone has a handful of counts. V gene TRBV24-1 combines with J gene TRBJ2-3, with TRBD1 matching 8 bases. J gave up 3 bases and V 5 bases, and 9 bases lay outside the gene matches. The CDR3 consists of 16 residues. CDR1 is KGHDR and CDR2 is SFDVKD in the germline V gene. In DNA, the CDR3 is TGTGCCACCAGTGGAGTTGACAGGGGAAGGACAGATACGCAGTATTTT. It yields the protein CATSGVDRGRTDTQYF.

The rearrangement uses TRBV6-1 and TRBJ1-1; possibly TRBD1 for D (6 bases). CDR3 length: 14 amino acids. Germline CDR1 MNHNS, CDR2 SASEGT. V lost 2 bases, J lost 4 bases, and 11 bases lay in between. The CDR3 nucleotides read TGTGCCAGCAGTGAAAACAGGGTAAGCACTGAAGCTTTCTTT. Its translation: CASSENRVSTEAFF.

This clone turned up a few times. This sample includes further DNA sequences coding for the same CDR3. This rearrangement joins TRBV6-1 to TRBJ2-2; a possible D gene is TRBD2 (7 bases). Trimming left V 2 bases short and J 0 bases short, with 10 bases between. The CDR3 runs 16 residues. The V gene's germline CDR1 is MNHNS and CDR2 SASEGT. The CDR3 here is CASSERGGANTGELFF. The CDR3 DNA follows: TGTGCCAGCAGTGAAAGGGGGGGTGCGAACACCGGGGAGCTGTTTTTT.

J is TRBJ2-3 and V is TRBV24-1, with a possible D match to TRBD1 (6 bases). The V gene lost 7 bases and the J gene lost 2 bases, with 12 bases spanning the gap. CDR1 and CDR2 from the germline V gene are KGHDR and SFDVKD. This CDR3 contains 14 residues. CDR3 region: CATSEDSFTDTQYF. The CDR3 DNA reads TGTGCCACCAGCGAGGACAGCTTCACAGATACGCAGTATTTT.

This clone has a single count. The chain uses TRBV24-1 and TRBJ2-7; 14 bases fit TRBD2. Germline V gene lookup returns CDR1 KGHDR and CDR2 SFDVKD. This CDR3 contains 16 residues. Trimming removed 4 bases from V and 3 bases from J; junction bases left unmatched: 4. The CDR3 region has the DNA TGTGCCACCAGTGAATCCGGGACTAGCGGGAGCTACGAGCAGTACTTC. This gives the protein CATSESGTSGSYEQYF.

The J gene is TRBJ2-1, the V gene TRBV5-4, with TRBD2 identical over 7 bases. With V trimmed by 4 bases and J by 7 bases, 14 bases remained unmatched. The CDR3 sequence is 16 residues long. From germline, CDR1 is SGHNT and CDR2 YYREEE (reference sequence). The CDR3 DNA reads TGTGCCAGCAGCCCCTCTGGCGGGAGTGACGGAAATGAGCAGTTCTTC. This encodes CASSPSGGSDGNEQFF.

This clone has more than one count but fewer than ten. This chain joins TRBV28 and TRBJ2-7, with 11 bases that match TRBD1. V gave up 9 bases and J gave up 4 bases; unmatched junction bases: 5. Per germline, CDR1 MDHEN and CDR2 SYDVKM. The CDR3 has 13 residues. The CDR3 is CASGTGGRYEQYF. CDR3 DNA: TGTGCCAGTGGGACAGGGGGGAGGTACGAGCAGTACTTC.

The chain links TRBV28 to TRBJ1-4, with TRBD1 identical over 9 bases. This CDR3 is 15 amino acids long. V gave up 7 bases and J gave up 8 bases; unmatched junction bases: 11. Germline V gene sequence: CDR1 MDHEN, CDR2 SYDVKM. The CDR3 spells CASNSDRGRREKLFF. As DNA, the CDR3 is TGTGCCAGCAATTCGGACAGGGGTAGAAGGGAAAAACTGTTTTTT.

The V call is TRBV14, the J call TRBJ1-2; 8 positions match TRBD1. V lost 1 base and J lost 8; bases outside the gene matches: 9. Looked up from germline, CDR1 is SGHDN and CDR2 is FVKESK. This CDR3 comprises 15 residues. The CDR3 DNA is TGTGCCAGCAGCCAAGTGACAGGGGCGAGAGGCGGCTACACCTTC. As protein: CASSQVTGARGGYTF.

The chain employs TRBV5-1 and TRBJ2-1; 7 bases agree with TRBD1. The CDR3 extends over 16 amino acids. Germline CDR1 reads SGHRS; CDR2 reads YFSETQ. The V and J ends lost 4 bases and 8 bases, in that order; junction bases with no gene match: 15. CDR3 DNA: TGCGCCAGCAGCCTCCTCTCGACAGGGTTAAGCTATGAGCAGTTCTTC. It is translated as CASSLLSTGLSYEQFF.

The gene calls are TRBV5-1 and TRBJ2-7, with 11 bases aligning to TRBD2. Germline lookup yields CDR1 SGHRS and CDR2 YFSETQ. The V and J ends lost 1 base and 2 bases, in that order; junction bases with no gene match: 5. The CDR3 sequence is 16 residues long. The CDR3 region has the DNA TGCGCCAGCAGCTTGTTGACTAGCGGGACTGCCTACGAGCAGTACTTC. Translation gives CASSLLTSGTAYEQYF.

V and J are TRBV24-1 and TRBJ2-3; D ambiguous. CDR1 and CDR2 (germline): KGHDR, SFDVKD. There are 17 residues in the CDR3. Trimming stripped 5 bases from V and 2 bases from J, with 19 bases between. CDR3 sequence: CATSVCRLLTLTDTQYF. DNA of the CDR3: TGTGCCACCAGTGTGTGCAGGTTACTTACCCTCACAGATACGCAGTATTTT.

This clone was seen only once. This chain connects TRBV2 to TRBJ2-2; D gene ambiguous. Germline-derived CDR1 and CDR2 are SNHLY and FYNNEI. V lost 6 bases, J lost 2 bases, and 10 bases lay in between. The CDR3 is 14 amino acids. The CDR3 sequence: CASRVTFNTGELFF. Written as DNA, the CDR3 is TGTGCCAGCAGAGTTACATTCAACACCGGGGAGCTGTTTTTT.

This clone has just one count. The CDR3 region has the DNA TGCGCCAGCAGCCCGTACAGGGGGCGCCTGACCGGGGAGCTGTTTTTT. It yields the protein CASSPYRGRLTGELFF. V gene TRBV5-1 combines with J gene TRBJ2-2; 9 bases are shared with TRBD1. The CDR3 extends over 16 amino acids. The V gene end was trimmed by 4 bases and the J gene end by 5 bases; junction bases not matched to a gene: 9. CDR1 and CDR2 from the germline V gene are SGHRS and YFSETQ. The whole variable domain, filled in from reference TRBV5-1 and TRBJ2-2, reads KAGVTQTPRYLIKTRGQQVTLSCSPISGHRSVSWYQQTPGQGLQFLFEYFSETQRNKGNFPGRFSGRQFSNSRSEMNVSTLELGDSALYLCASSPYRGRLTGELFFGEGSRLTVL.

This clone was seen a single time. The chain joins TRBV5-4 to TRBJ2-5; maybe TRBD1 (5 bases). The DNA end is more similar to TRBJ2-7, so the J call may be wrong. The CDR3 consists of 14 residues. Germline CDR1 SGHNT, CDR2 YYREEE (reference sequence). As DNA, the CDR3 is TGTGCCAGCAGCTTGGTAGGGGTGGGTTCCGAGCAGTACTTC. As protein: CASSLVGVGSEQYF.

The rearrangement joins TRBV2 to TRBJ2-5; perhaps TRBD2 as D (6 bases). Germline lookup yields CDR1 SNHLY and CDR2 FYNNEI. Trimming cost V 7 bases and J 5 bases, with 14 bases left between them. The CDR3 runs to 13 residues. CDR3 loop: CASKGIGGETQYF. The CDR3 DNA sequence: TGTGCCAGCAAGGGCATCGGAGGGGAGACCCAGTACTTC.